This TCR beta chain was identified during a study of T-cell memory formation after mild COVID-19 (dated by TCRdb to the early 2020s). Regarding the study in general: TCR sequence clusters from the two donors were found to be largely donor specific. Two young, previously healthy adult volunteers, one female and one male, were included in the cohort. In a couple of donors, T-cell clones that expanded and contracted after mild COVID-19 were tracked by sequencing TCRalpha and TCRbeta repertoires over time. Results the study describes overall, beyond this receptor: Only a couple of mild cases were covered in the study, and larger cohorts including severe cases with pre-infection samples were considered necessary. Contracting CD4+ clones appeared mostly in the CM and EM memory subsets, whereas CD8+ clones were enriched in EMRA. Some responding clones were detected in pre-infection memory, which suggested that pre-existing cross-reactive memory T cells had joined the SARS-CoV-2 response. Whether the second-wave clones peaking on day 37 were SARS-CoV-2 specific was not confirmed. Clones contracting from day 15 to 85 had balanced CD4/CD8 phenotypes, while a second wave expanding from day 15 to 37 was biased towards CD4+.

PBMCs were isolated by Ficoll-Paque density gradient centrifugation. Sequencer: Illumina NovaSeq 6000. TCRalpha and TCRbeta cDNA libraries were constructed by 5'RACE with constant-segment primers, with sample barcodes and unique molecular identifiers being introduced. Trizol reagent was used to extract RNA from every sample. Libraries were amplified in two PCR steps, with a second sample barcode and Illumina TruSeq adapters added in the second step. Sequencing of libraries was performed on an Illumina NovaSeq with 2 x 150 bp paired-end reads. The original pipeline was this. Demultiplexing of reads and collapsing into UMI-guided consensus sequences were performed with migec v1.2.7. Using mixcr v2.1.11, UMI consensuses were aligned to TRA and TRB V and J templates and then assembled into clonotypes. A clonotype was counted as expanded or contracted only when both edgeR and NoisET called the clonotype significant, with the noise models trained on biological replicates. For edgeR calls, a false discovery rate-adjusted p below 0.01 and a log2 fold-change threshold of 1 were applied. As an exploratory analysis of dynamics, PCA with hierarchical clustering was applied to max-normalized trajectories of the 1000 most abundant clonotypes. Separately sequenced CD4+ and CD8+ repertoires were used to assign the CD4 or CD8 phenotype of responding clones. In TCRdb, the public reads were trimmed at Q25 with fastp and aligned with MiXCR, with productive beta chains retained. Each CDR3 protein appears once, grouped with its most common genes and DNA. The V and J calls come from TCRdb's annotation, not from the publication. The sample table shows hundreds of thousands of distinct CDR3 sequences, and less than 25% are seen once. The ten largest make up roughly 8.1% of the sample.

The sample holds a few counts of this clonotype. What this receptor recognizes is not known. Per-base qualities were not stored, and no clone one base away is much larger. Trimming at the junction amounts to 0 bases on V and 7 bases on J, and the germline ends lie 15 bases apart. From the cysteine through the phenylalanine, the CDR3 covers 15 amino acids. Only CDR3 DNA remains: 45 bases, in frame from the first base. The origin of this receptor is an adult woman who had mild COVID-19 (a few samples of this study predate the infection). The sample titles of this study are shuffled in the database, so cell type and time point are left out; the donor was told from shared clones. Rearrangement joined TRBV23-1 to TRBJ1-2; the D gene remains uncertain. TRBV23-1 carries the ORF label, with uncertain function. Sample: PBMCs or a T cell subset sorted from them (not recorded which). Here the CDR3 is given as CASSQSFGRASGYTF. In nucleotides, the sequence is TGCGCCAGCAGTCAATCCTTCGGTCGAGCCTCTGGCTACACCTTC.